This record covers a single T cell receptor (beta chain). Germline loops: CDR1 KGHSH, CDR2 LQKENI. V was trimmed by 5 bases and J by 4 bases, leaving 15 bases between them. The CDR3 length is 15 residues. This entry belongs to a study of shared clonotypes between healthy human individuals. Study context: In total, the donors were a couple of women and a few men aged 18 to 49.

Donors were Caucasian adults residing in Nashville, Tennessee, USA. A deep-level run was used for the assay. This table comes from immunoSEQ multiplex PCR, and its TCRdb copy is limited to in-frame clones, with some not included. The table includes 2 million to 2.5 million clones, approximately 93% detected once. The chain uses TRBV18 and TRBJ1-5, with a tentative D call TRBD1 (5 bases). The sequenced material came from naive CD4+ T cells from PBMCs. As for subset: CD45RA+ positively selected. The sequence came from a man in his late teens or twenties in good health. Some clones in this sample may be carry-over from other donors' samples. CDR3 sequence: CASSKGGGGNQPQHF. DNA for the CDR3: TGTGCCAGCTCAAAAGGCGGGGGGGGAAATCAGCCCCAGCATTTT.